This TCR beta chain was documented in a study of shared clonotypes between healthy human individuals. J lost 6 bases, V lost 5 bases, and 5 bases had no gene match. Germline values: CDR1 SGHAT, CDR2 FQNNGV. CDR3 length equals 13 residues. Genomic DNA from unsorted samples was obtained from about 88 million PBMCs (per sample). Sequencing was performed on unsorted PBMC DNA using ten immunoSEQ deep assay plates. Libraries were prepared by immunoSEQ multiplex PCR; TCRdb keeps only in-frame clonotypes and omits some of them. The sample shows roughly 500,000 clones, approximately 78% of them seen only once.

Sequencing was performed on PBMCs. This rearrangement joins TRBV11-2 to TRBJ2-3, with 7 bases aligning to TRBD2. The receptor was derived from a woman between 40 and 50 years old in good health. Some clones in this sample may be carry-over from other donors' samples. This CDR3 reads CASSHGLEDTQYF. For the CDR3, the DNA is TGTGCCAGCAGCCACGGACTAGAGGATACGCAGTATTTT.